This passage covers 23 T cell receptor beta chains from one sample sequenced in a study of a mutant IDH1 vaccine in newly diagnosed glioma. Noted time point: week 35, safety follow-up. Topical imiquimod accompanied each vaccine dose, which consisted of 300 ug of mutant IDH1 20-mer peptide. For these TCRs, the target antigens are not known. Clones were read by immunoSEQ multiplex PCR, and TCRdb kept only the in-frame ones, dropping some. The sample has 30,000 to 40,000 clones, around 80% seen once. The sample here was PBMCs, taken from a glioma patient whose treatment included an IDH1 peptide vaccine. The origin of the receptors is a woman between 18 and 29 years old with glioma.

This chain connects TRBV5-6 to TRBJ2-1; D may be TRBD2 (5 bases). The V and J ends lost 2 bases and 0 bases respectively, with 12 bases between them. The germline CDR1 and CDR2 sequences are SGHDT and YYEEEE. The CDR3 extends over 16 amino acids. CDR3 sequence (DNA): TGTGCCAGCAGCTTTGGTGAGGGCGTCTCCTACAATGAGCAGTTCTTC. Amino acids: CASSFGEGVSYNEQFF.

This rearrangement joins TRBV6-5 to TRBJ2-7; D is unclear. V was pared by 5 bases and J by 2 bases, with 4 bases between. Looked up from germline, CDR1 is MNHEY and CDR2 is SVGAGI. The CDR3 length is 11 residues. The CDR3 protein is CASSRAYEQYF. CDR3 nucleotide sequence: TGTGCCAGCAGTCGGGCCTACGAGCAGTACTTC.

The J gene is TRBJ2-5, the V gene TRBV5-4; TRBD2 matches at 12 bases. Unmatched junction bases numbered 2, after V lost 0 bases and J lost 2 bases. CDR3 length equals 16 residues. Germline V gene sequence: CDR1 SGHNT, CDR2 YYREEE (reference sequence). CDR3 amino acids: CASSLGGLAGQETQYF. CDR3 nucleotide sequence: TGTGCCAGCAGCTTGGGTGGACTAGCGGGACAAGAGACCCAGTACTTC.

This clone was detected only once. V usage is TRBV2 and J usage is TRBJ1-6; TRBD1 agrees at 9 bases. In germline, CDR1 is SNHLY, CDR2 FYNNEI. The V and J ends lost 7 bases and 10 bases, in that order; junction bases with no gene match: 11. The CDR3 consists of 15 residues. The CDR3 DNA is TGTGCCAGCATTTCCATCGGGACAGGGCCCTCACCCCTCCACTTT. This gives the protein CASISIGTGPSPLHF.

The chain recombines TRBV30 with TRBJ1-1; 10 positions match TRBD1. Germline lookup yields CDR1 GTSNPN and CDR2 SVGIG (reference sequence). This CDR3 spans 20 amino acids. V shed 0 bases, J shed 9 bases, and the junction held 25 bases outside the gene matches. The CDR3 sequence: CAWSVATHGTGDRRSSKAFF. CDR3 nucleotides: TGTGCCTGGAGTGTCGCCACGCACGGGACAGGGGACCGACGCTCATCCAAAGCTTTCTTT.

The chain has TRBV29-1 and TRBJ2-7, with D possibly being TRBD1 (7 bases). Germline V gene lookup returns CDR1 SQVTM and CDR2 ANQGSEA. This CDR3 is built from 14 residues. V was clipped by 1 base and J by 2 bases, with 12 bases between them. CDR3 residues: CSVEGGRGAYEQYF. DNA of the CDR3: TGCAGCGTTGAAGGCGGCAGGGGGGCCTACGAGCAGTACTTC.

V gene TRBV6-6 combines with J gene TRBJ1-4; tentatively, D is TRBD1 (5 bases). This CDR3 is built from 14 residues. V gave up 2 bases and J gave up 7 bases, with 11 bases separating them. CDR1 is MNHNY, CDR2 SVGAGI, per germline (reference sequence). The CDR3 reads CASSYRQGIEKLFF. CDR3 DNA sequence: TGTGCCAGCAGTTACCGGCAGGGCATTGAAAAACTGTTTTTT.

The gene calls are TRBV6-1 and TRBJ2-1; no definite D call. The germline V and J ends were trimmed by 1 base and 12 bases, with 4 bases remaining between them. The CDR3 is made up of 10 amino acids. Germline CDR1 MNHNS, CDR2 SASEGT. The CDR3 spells CASSEVGQFF. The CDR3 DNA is TGTGCCAGCAGTGAAGTTGGGCAGTTCTTC.

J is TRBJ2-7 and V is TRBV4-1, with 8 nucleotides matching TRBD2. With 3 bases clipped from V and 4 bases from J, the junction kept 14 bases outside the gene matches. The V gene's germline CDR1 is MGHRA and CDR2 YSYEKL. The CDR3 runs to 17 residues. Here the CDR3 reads CASSHSRGGAEWYEQYF. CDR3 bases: TGCGCCAGCAGCCACAGCCGGGGGGGGGCGGAGTGGTACGAGCAGTACTTC.

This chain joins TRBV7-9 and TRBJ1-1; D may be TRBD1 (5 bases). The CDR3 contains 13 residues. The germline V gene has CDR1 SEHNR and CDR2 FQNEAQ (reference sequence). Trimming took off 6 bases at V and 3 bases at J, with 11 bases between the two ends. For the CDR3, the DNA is TGTGCCAGCAGACTCGCGACAGACACTGAAGCTTTCTTT. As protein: CASRLATDTEAFF.

The CDR3 sequence is CASSLLQGSGNTIYF. CDR3 bases: TGTGCCAGCAGCTTACTACAGGGGAGTGGAAACACCATATATTTT. The genes are TRBV7-9 and TRBJ1-3, with TRBD1 identical over 7 bases. Germline lookup yields CDR1 SEHNR and CDR2 FQNEAQ (reference sequence). The CDR3 extends over 15 amino acids. Germline trimming cut 2 bases from V and 3 bases from J; bases unmatched to any gene: 4.

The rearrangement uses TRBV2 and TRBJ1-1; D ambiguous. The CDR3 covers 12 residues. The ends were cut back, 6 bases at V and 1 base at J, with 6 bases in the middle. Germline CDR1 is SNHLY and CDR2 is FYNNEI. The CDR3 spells CASRSENTEAFF. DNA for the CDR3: TGTGCCAGCAGATCAGAGAACACTGAAGCTTTCTTT. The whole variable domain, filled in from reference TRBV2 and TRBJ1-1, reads EPEVTQTPSHQVTQMGQEVILRCVPISNHLYFYWYRQILGQKVEFLVSFYNNEISEKSEIFDDQFSVERPDGSNFTLKIRSTKLEDSAMYFCASRSENTEAFFGQGTRLTVV.

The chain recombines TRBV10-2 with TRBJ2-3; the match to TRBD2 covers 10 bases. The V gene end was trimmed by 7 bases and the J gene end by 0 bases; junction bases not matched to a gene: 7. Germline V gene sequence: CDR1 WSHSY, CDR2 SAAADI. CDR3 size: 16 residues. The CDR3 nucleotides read TGCGCCAGCATACCTAATAGCGGGGGGAGCACAGATACGCAGTATTTT. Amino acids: CASIPNSGGSTDTQYF.

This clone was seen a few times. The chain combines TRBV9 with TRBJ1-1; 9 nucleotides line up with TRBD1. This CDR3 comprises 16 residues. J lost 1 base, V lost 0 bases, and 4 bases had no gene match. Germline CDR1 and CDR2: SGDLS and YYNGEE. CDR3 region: CASSVEGQGGNTEAFF. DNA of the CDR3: TGTGCCAGCAGCGTAGAGGGACAGGGAGGGAACACTGAAGCTTTCTTT.

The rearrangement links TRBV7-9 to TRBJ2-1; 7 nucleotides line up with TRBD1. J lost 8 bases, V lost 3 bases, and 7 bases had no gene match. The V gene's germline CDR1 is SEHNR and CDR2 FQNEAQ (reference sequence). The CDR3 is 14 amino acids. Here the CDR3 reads CASSFRQGRDEQFF. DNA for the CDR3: TGTGCCAGCAGCTTTAGACAGGGTCGGGATGAGCAGTTCTTC. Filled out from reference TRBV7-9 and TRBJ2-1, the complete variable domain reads DTGVSQNPRHKITKRGQNVTFRCDPISEHNRLYWYRQTLGQGPEFLTYFQNEAQLEKSRLLSDRFSAERPKGSFSTLEIQRTEQGDSAMYLCASSFRQGRDEQFFGPGTRLTVL.

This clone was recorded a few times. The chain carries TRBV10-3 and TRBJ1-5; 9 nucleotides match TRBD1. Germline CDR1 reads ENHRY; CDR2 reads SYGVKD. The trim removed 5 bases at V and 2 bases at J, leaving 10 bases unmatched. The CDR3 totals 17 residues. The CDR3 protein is CAISSAGTGFGNQPQHF. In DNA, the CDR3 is TGTGCCATCAGTTCAGCCGGGACAGGGTTTGGCAATCAGCCCCAGCATTTT.

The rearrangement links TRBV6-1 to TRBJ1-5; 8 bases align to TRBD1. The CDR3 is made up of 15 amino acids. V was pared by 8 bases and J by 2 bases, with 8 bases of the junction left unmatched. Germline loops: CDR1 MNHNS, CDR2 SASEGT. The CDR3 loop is CASARSGQGNQPQHF. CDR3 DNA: TGTGCCAGCGCCCGGTCGGGACAGGGCAATCAGCCCCAGCATTTT.

The DNA of the CDR3 is TGCGCCAGCAGCCAAGACCCCAGGGGATATGAGCAGTTCTTC. As protein: CASSQDPRGYEQFF. The V and J genes are TRBV4-3 and TRBJ2-1, with D perhaps matching TRBD1 (6 bases). CDR1 and CDR2 from the germline V gene are LGHNA and YSLEER. This CDR3 contains 14 residues. V was pared by 0 bases and J by 8 bases, with 11 bases between.

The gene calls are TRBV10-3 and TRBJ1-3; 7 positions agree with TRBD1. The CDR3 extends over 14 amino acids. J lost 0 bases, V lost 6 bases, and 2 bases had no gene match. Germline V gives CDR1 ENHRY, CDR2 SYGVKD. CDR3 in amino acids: CAIRDRASGNTIYF. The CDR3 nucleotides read TGTGCCATCAGAGACAGGGCCTCTGGAAACACCATATATTTT.

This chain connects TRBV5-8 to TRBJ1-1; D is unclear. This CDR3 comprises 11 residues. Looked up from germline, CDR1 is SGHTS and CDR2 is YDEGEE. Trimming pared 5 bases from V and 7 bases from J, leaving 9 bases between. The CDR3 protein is CASRQEIEAFF. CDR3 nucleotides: TGTGCCAGCAGGCAGGAAATTGAAGCTTTCTTT. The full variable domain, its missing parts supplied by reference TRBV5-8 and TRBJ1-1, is EAGVTQSPTHLIKTRGQQATLRCSPISGHTSVYWYQQALGLGLQFLLWYDEGEERNRGNFPPRFSGRQFPNYSSELNVNALELEDSALYLCASRQEIEAFFGQGTRLTVV.

The DNA of the CDR3 is TGTGCCAGTAGTCGCAGGTTCGGGTCGACAGTTAACGGCTACACCTTC. This codes for CASSRRFGSTVNGYTF. The V and J genes are TRBV19 and TRBJ1-2; tentatively, D is TRBD1 (5 bases). Trimming removed 5 bases at V and 8 bases at J, with 24 bases between. The germline CDR1 and CDR2 sequences are LNHDA and SQIVND (reference sequence). The CDR3 has 16 amino acids.

The CDR3: CASRLVDEQFF. Here the CDR3 DNA reads TGCGCCAGCAGGTTAGTTGATGAGCAGTTCTTC. V gene TRBV5-1 combines with J gene TRBJ2-1; D gene uncertain. The CDR3 covers 11 residues. The V end lost 5 bases, the J end lost 8 bases, and 8 bases lay between the germline ends. Per the germline V gene, CDR1 is SGHRS and CDR2 is YFSETQ.

The CDR3, as DNA: TGTGCCAGCAGCCCTGGGGGTAGCGGGGGAACAGATACGCAGTATTTT. It specifies CASSPGGSGGTDTQYF. V and J are TRBV7-3 and TRBJ2-3, with 9 bases identical to TRBD2. This CDR3 is 16 amino acids long. The ends lost 5 bases at V and 3 bases at J; junction bases unmatched: 9. Germline loops: CDR1 SGHTA, CDR2 FQGTGA. Full variable domain (remainder filled in from reference TRBV7-3 and TRBJ2-3): GAGVSQTPSNKVTEKGKYVELRCDPISGHTALYWYRQSLGQGPEFLIYFQGTGAADDSGLPNDRFFAVRPEGSVSTLKIQRTERGDSAVYLCASSPGGSGGTDTQYFGPGTRLTVL.